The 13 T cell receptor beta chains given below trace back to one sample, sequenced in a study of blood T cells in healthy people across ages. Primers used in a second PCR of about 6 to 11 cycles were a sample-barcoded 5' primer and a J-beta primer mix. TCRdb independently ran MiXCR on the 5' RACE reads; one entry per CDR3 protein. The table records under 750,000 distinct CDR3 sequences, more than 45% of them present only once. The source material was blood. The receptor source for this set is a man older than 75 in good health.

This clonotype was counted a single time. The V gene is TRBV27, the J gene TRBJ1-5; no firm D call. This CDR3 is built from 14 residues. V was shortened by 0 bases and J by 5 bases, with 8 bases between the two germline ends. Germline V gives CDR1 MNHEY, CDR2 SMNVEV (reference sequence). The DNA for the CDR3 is TGTGCCAGCAGTTTATCCCCATGGGATCAGCCCCAGCATTTT. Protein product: CASSLSPWDQPQHF.

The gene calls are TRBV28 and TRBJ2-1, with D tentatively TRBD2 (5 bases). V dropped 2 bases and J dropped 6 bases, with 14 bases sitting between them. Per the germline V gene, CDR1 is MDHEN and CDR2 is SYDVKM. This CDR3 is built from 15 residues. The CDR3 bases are TGTGCCAGCAGTTTAAGCCCGCCGGGAATCAATGAGCAGTTCTTC. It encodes CASSLSPPGINEQFF. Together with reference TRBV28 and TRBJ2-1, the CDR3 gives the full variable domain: DVKVTQSSRYLVKRTGEKVFLECVQDMDHENMFWYRQDPGLGLRLIYFSYDVKMKEKGDIPEGYSVSREKKERFSLILESASTNQTSMYLCASSLSPPGINEQFFGPGTRLTVL.

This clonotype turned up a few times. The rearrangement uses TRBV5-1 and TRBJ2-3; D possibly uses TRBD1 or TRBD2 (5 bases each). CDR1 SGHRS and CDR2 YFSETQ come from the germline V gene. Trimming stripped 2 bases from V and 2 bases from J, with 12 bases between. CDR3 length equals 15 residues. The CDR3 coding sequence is TGCGCCAGCAGCTTTACTAGGGGCCCCACAGATACGCAGTATTTT. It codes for CASSFTRGPTDTQYF.

The CDR3 nucleotides read TGTGCCAGCCACGGGAGTGGCTACGAGCAGTACTTC. This gives the protein CASHGSGYEQYF. The chain employs TRBV28 and TRBJ2-4; a weak D match, TRBD2 (6 bases). TRBJ2-7 explains the end of the DNA better; the J call may be wrong. The CDR3 covers 12 residues. Germline CDR1 and CDR2: MDHEN and SYDVKM.

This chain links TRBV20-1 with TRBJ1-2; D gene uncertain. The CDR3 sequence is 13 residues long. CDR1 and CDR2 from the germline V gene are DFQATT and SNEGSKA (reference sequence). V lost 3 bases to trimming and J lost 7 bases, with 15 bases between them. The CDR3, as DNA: TGCAGTGCTAGGGGTGGCACGAGCGGTGGCTACACCTTC. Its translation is CSARGGTSGGYTF.

The chain's CDR3 is CASTGARMNYGYTF. In nucleotides, the CDR3 is TGTGCCTCTACAGGGGCCCGGATGAACTATGGCTACACCTTC. The V call is TRBV30, the J call TRBJ1-2; TRBD1 matches at 7 bases. Trimming at V came to 7 bases and at J to 2 bases, leaving 10 bases not matched to a gene. Germline V gene sequence: CDR1 GTSNPN, CDR2 SVGIG (reference sequence). This CDR3 has 14 residues. Full variable domain (missing parts from reference TRBV30 and TRBJ1-2): SQTIHQWPATLVQPVGSPLSLECTVEGTSNPNLYWYRQAAGRGLQLLFYSVGIGQISSEVPQNLSASRPQDRQFILSSKKLLLSDSGFYLCASTGARMNYGYTFGSGTRLTVV.

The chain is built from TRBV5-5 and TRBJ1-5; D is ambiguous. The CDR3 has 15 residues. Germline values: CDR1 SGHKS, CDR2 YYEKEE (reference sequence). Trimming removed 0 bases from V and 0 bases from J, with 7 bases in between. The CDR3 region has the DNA TGTGCCAGCAGCTTGGAGGGCCTTAGCAATCAGCCCCAGCATTTT. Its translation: CASSLEGLSNQPQHF.

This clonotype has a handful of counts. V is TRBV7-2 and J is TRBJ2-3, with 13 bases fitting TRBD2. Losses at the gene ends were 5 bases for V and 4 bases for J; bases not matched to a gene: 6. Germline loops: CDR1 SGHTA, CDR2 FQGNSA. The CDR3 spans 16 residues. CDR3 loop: CASSLGGLAGADTQYF. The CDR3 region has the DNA TGTGCCAGCAGCCTGGGCGGACTAGCGGGAGCAGATACGCAGTATTTT.

The CDR3 DNA reads as TGCGCCAGCAGCCCTACGACGGGGTCCTACAATGAGCAGTTCTTC. It yields the protein CASSPTTGSYNEQFF. This chain connects TRBV5-1 to TRBJ2-1; the D gene is possibly TRBD2 (5 bases). V dropped 4 bases and J dropped 1 base, with 12 bases sitting between them. The CDR3 loop spans 15 amino acids. Per the germline V gene, CDR1 is SGHRS and CDR2 is YFSETQ.

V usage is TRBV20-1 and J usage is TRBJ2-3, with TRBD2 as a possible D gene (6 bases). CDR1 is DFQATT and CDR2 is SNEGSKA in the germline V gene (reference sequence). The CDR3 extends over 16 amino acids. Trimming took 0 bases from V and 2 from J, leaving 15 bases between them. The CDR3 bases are TGCAGTGCTAGAGATCCCCTTGCGGGGTTCACAGATACGCAGTATTTT. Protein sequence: CSARDPLAGFTDTQYF.

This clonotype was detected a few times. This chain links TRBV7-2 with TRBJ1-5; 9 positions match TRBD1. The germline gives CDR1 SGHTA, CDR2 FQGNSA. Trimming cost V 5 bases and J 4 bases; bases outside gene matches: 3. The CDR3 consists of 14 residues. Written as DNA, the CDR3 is TGTGCCAGCAGCCAGGGGACAGGGAATCAGCCCCAGCATTTT. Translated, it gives CASSQGTGNQPQHF.

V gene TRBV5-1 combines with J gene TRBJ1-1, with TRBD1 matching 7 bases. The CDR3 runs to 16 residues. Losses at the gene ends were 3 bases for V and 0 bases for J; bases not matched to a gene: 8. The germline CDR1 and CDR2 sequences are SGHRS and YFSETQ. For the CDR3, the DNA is TGCGCCAGCAGCTCGGCAGGGGGTGGCATGAACACTGAAGCTTTCTTT. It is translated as CASSSAGGGMNTEAFF.

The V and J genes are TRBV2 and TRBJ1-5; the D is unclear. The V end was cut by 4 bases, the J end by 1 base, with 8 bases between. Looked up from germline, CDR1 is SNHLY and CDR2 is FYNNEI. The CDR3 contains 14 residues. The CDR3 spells CASSADLSNQPQHF. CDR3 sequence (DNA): TGTGCCAGCAGTGCCGACTTAAGCAATCAGCCCCAGCATTTT.